This TCR beta chain was sequenced for a study of T cell responses to AZD1222 COVID-19 vaccine. Study results and caveats: Regions 160-218 and 743-854 held dominance among vaccine-associated CD4 TCRs, which spanned spike. Of the AZD1222 recipients, only 5 or 6 were seropositive at baseline. Regions left unmutated in variants are reportedly the target of nearly half of spike-specific TCRs. Most donors were white British and more were female, and clonal diversity was possibly underestimated.

Sequencing was performed with immunoSEQ multiplex PCR; in TCRdb, only in-frame clones are kept and a portion is missing. The table includes approximately 70,000 clones, around 84% detected once. As regards this clone: Antigen unknown.

V dropped 4 bases and J dropped 11 bases, with 5 bases sitting between them. CDR3 size: 9 residues. Germline values: CDR1 SEHNR, CDR2 FQNEAQ (reference sequence). The rearrangement links TRBV7-9 to TRBJ1-1; D remains unclear. The specimen was peripheral blood, collected on day 0 of AZD1222 vaccination. This clonotype was obtained from an adult in good health. CDR3 sequence: CASSSFAFF. CDR3 nucleotides: TGTGCCAGCAGCTCTTTTGCTTTCTTT.